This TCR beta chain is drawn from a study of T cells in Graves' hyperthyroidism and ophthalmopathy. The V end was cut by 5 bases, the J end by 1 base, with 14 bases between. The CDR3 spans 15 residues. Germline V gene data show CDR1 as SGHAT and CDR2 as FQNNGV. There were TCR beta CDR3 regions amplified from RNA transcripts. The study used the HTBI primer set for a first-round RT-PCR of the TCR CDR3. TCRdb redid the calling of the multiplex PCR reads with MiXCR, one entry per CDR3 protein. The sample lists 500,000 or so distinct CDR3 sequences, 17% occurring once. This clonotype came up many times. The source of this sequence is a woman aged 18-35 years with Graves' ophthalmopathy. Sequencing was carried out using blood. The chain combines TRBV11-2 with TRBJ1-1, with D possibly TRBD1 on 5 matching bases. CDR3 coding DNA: TGTGCCAGCAGCCGATCGGCAGGGAAGAACACTGAAGCTTTCTTT. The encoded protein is CASSRSAGKNTEAFF.